This T cell receptor gamma chain was identified in a study of gamma-delta chains in newborns, infants, children. Study summary: Polyclonal expansion of innate γδ T cells after birth follows microbial exposure.

This clone is judged large. TCRdb used CATT to re-call clones from the reads. The sample carries thousands of gamma-chain clones, around 42% recorded once. The CDR3 spans 18 residues. Losses at the gene ends were 0 bases for V and 0 bases for J; bases not matched to a gene: 14. From germline, CDR1 is VTNTFY and CDR2 YDVSTARD (reference sequence). The clonotype originates from a child who was a newborn, infant or young child, either healthy, febrile or measles-vaccinated (not recorded which). The chain couples TRGV3 to TRGJ1 or TRGJ2. Sequenced sample: blood. CDR3 amino acids: CATWDRPGSSVNYYKKLF. As DNA, the CDR3 is TGTGCCACCTGGGACAGGCCAGGGTCGTCGGTGAATTATTATAAGAAACTCTTT.